The next 8 T cell receptor beta chains were all read from a single sample in a study of CD8+CD57+ T cells in acquired aplastic anemia (dated 2018 in TCRdb). Data came from an Illumina HiSeq 2000. TCR beta VDJ combination and CDR3 sequence profiling used genomic DNA as the template. TCRdb passed the public sequencing reads through fastp at Q25 and MiXCR, retaining productive beta sequences. All rows with the same CDR3 protein become a single entry with the most common DNA and genes. The sample data list fewer than 200,000 distinct CDR3 sequences, and around 40% of these were observed just once. 1.1% of the sample belongs to the ten largest clones. Sequenced: sorted CD4+, CD8+, or CD8+CD57+ T cells (not recorded which) from PBMCs. The receptor source for this set is a human donor in good health.

On this clonotype: This may arise from a read error, as a much more abundant clone is one base away. The rearrangement joins TRBV5-1 to TRBJ1-1; D gene uncertain. The CDR3 is 13 residues long. Looked up from germline, CDR1 is SGHRS and CDR2 is YFSETQ. CDR3 bases: TGCGCCAGCAGCTTCACAGTTAACACTGAAGTTTTCTTT. The encoded protein is CASSFTVNTEVFF.

This clonotype was observed at least ten times. The CDR3 nucleotides read TGTGCCAGCAGCTCACGACTAGCGGGGGGAATTTTGGAGACCCAGTACTTC. Translating it yields CASSSRLAGGILETQYF. The chain carries TRBV7-8 and TRBJ2-5, with 13 nucleotides matching TRBD2. With 4 bases clipped from V and 5 bases from J, the junction kept 10 bases outside the gene matches. This CDR3 region has 17 residues. Germline CDR1 and CDR2: SGHVS and FQNEAQ.

The chain uses TRBV20-1 and TRBJ2-1; 11 bases are a match to TRBD2. The CDR3 is 17 amino acids. The V segment lost 3 bases and the J segment 4 bases; nucleotides outside the gene matches: 11. The germline V gene has CDR1 DFQATT and CDR2 SNEGSKA (reference sequence). CDR3 residues: CSARVFGLAGGYNEQFF. In DNA form, the CDR3 reads TGCAGTGCTAGGGTCTTCGGCCTAGCGGGGGGTTACAATGAGCAGTTCTTC.

As concerns this clonotype: This may arise from a read error, as a much more abundant clone is one base away. The chain couples TRBV5-1 to TRBJ1-3; 10 nucleotides line up with TRBD1. The length of the CDR3 is 16 residues. J was trimmed by 6 bases and V by 5 bases; bases with no gene match: 11. The germline V gene has CDR1 SGHRS and CDR2 YFSETQ. CDR3: CASRLRTGGSSNTIYF. DNA of the CDR3: TGCGCCAGCAGATTACGGACAGGGGGATCTTCAAACACCATATATTTT. The variable domain in full, with the rest retrieved from reference TRBV5-1 and TRBJ1-3, is KAGVTQTPRYLIKTRGQQVTLSCSPISGHRSVSWYQQTPGQGLQFLFEYFSETQRNKGNFPGRFSGRQFSNSRSEMNVSTLELGDSALYLCASRLRTGGSSNTIYFGEGSWLTVV.

A word on this clonotype: A much larger clone is a single base away; this may be a read error. This chain joins TRBV5-1 and TRBJ2-5, with D possibly being TRBD1 (5 bases). The germline V gene has CDR1 SGHRS and CDR2 YFSETQ. This CDR3 region has 15 residues. Trimming took off 3 bases at V and 7 bases at J, with 19 bases between the two ends. This chain's CDR3 is CASSWSQGPSGTQYF. The CDR3, as DNA: TGCGCCAGCAGCTGGAGTCAGGGCCCATCGGGGACCCAGTACTTC.

About this clonotype: This may stem from a read error, because a much larger clone lies one nucleotide away. V gene TRBV5-3 combines with J gene TRBJ2-7; D may be TRBD2 (7 bases). TRBV5-3 is treated as an ORF (open reading frame) with a function not yet certain. V was shortened by 8 bases and J by 6 bases, with 18 bases between the two germline ends. The CDR3 spans 13 residues. The CDR3, as DNA: TGTGCCAGTACTTTTGGCGGGGGCTGCGAGCAGTACTTC. Its protein product is CASTFGGGCEQYF.

In its sample, this clonotype was seen once. The chain couples TRBV11-1 to TRBJ2-3; perhaps TRBD2 as D (6 bases). Trimming took 4 bases from V and 1 from J, leaving 15 bases between them. Germline assignment: CDR1 SGHAT and CDR2 FQDESV (reference sequence). The CDR3 has 16 amino acids. CDR3 nucleotides: TGTGCCAGCAGCTCCCGACTAGGTGAGGGCACAGATACGCAGTATTTT. Translated: CASSSRLGEGTDTQYF.

The chain joins TRBV18 to TRBJ1-2; D unresolved. Between the trimmed V and J ends, which lost 5 bases and 4 bases, there was a span of 11 bases. The CDR3 runs 13 residues. The germline V gene has CDR1 KGHSH and CDR2 LQKENI. CDR3 nucleotides: TGTGCCAGCTCAAGTCTACAACTCTATGGCTACACCTTC. Translation gives CASSSLQLYGYTF.